This T cell receptor (beta chain) was identified during a study of shared clonotypes between healthy human individuals. This clone appeared once. Profiling relied on immunoSEQ multiplex PCR, and the TCRdb table lists in-frame clones only, not all of them. This repertoire shows approximately 600,000 clones, approximately 95% found once; its top ten account for approximately 0.12%. The naive CD8 fraction comprised CD45RO-negative cells positively selected for CCR7 and excluded terminally differentiated effector memory CD45RA+ cells. Germline V gives CDR1 MNHNS, CDR2 SASEGT. V lost 7 bases to trimming and J lost 2 bases; unmatched junction nucleotides: 5. The CDR3 is 14 amino acids.

The sequence was collected from a woman in her 30s in good health. The chain couples TRBV6-1 to TRBJ2-7; TRBD2 aligns across 10 bases. Sequenced input: naive CD8+ T cells sorted from blood. CDR3 nucleotides: TGTGCCAGCAAACCCGGACTAGCGGCCTACGAGCAGTACTTC. Encoded protein: CASKPGLAAYEQYF.